The sequence of this TCR beta chain was determined in a study of tumor-infiltrating lymphocytes in oesophageal squamous cell carcinoma. TCRdb called the PCR reads again in MiXCR, with one record for every CDR3 protein. There are about 11,000 distinct CDR3 sequences in the sample; about 47% occur only once, and around 19% lies in the top ten. The V gene's germline CDR1 is SGHVS and CDR2 FNYEAQ. The CDR3 is made up of 14 amino acids. V lost 8 bases, J lost 1 base, and 13 bases lay in between. Sequencing was carried out using esophageal tumor tissue. The rearrangement uses TRBV7-6 and TRBJ2-3, with D possibly TRBD1 on 5 matching bases. The receptor was derived from a female donor with esophageal squamous cell carcinoma. CDR3 sequence reads: CASSWGSGTDTQYF. The CDR3 region has the DNA TGTGCCAGCTCTTGGGGCTCTGGCACAGATACGCAGTATTTT.